The clone carrying this T cell receptor beta chain was recorded at least ten times. Antigen specificity is unknown. These data come from a study of early T cells in non-severe SARS-CoV-2 infection. As for the study in general: Sequencing input comprised bulk RNA from unsorted whole blood; chain pairing was not available. Study results and limitations: Comparison of clonotypes with VDJdb favored anti-spike CD8 responses while missing private and CD4 specificities.

The V gene's germline CDR1 is SGHNT and CDR2 YYREEE (reference sequence). CDR3 length: 12 amino acids. Trimming took off 1 base at V and 5 bases at J, with 6 bases between the two ends. The protocol attached unique molecular identifiers to individual cDNA molecules. TCRdb reanalysed the 5' RACE reads using MiXCR and keeps one entry per CDR3 protein. The table shows over 55,000 distinct CDR3 sequences, with around 12% occurring only once. This rearrangement joins TRBV5-4 to TRBJ2-5; D is undetermined. The sequenced sample was whole blood. The clonotype was recovered from an adult who was a healthcare worker with PCR-confirmed SARS-CoV-2 infection or an uninfected control (not recorded which). CDR3: CASSLPEETQYF. CDR3 nucleotide sequence: TGTGCCAGCAGCTTGCCCGAGGAGACCCAGTACTTC.